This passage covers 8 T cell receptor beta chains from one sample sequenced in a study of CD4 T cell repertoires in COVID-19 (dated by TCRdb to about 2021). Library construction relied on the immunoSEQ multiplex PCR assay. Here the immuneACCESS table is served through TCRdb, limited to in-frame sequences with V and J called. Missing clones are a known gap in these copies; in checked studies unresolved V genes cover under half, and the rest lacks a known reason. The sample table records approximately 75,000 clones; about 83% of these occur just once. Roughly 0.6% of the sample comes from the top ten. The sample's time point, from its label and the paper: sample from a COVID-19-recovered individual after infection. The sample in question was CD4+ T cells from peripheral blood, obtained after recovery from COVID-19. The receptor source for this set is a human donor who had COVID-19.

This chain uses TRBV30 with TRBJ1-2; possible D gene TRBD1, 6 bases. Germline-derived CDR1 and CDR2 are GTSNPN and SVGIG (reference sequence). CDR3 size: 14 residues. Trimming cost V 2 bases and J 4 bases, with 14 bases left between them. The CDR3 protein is CAWSPRGRPYGYTF. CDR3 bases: TGTGCCTGGAGTCCCCGGGGGCGACCCTATGGCTACACCTTC.

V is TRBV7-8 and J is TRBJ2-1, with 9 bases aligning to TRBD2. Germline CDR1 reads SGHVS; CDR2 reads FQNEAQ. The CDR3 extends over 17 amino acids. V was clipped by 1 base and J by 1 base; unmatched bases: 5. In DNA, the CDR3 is TGTGCCAGCAGCTTAGGCGGCGGGGGGGTTTCCTACAATGAGCAGTTCTTC. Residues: CASSLGGGGVSYNEQFF.

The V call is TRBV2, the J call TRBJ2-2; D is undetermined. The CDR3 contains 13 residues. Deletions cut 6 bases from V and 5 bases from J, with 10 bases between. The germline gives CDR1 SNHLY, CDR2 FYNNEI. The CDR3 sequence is CASSAGVTGELFF. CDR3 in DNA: TGTGCCAGCAGCGCTGGGGTGACCGGGGAGCTGTTTTTT.

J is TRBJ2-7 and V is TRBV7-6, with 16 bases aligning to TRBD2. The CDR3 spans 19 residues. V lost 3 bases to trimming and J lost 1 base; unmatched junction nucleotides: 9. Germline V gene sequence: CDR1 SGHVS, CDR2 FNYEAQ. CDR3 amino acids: CASSFHGTSGRALSYEQYF. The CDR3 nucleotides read TGTGCCAGCAGCTTCCACGGGACTAGCGGGAGGGCCCTATCCTACGAGCAGTACTTC.

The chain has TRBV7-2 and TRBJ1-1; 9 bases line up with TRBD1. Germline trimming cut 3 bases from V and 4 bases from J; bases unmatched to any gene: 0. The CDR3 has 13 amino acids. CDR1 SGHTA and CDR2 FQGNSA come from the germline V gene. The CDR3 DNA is TGTGCCAGCAGCTTGACAGGGGGCACTGAAGCTTTCTTT. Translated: CASSLTGGTEAFF. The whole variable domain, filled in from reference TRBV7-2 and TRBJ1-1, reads GAGVSQSPSNKVTEKGKDVELRCDPISGHTALYWYRQSLGQGLEFLIYFQGNSAPDKSGLPSDRFSAERTGGSVSTLTIQRTQQEDSAVYLCASSLTGGTEAFFGQGTRLTVV.

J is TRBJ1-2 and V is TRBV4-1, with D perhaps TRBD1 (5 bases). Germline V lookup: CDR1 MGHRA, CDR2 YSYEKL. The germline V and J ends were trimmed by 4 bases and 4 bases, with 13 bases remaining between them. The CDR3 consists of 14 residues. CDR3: CASSRSTGIYGYTF. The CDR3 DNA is TGCGCCAGCAGCCGTAGCACAGGAATCTATGGCTACACCTTC.

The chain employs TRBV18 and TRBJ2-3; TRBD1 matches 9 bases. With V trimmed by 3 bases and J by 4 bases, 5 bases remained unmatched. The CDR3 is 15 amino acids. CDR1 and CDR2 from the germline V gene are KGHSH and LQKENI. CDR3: CASSPGTGTADTQYF. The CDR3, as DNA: TGTGCCAGCTCACCGGGGACAGGGACCGCAGATACGCAGTATTTT.

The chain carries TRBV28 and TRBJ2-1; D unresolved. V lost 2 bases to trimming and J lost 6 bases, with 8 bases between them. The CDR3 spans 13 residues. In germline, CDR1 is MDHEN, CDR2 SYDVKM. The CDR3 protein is CASSLLTLNEQFF. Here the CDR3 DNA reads TGTGCCAGCAGTTTACTTACCCTCAATGAGCAGTTCTTC.